The present T cell receptor beta chain was sequenced within a study of blood T cell repertoires in COVID-19. The CDR3 totals 15 residues. Looked up from germline, CDR1 is SQVTM and CDR2 is ANQGSEA. J was trimmed by 4 bases and V by 4 bases; bases with no gene match: 11. Sequencing used immunoSEQ multiplex PCR; TCRdb keeps in-frame clones, though not all of them. The sample consists of about 62,000 clones, roughly 89% of them appearing once. This rearrangement joins TRBV29-1 to TRBJ2-3; 7 positions match TRBD2. Sequencing was done on a sample of peripheral blood. The clonotype comes from a woman aged 80 or older with acute or convalescent COVID-19. The chain's CDR3 is CSVGLTSFVADTQYF. DNA for the CDR3: TGCAGCGTTGGGTTGACTAGCTTCGTCGCAGATACGCAGTATTTT.